This entry lists 32 T cell receptor beta chains sequenced from one sample in a study of shared clonotypes between healthy human individuals. Here immunoSEQ multiplex PCR was the method, and the copy in TCRdb shows in-frame clones only, minus some. The sample includes some 1,100,000 clones, approximately 80% of them seen just once. Sequenced input: memory CD4+ T cells from PBMCs. Subset specified: CD45RA-negative fraction. The receptors shown here come from a man between 18 and 29 years old in good health. Some clones in this sample may be carry-over from other donors' samples.

J is TRBJ2-1 and V is TRBV5-1, with a tentative D call TRBD2 (6 bases). The germline gives CDR1 SGHRS, CDR2 YFSETQ. Trimming stripped 6 bases from V and 5 bases from J, with 12 bases between. This CDR3 has 13 residues. The CDR3 sequence: CASTSSGHNEQFF. The CDR3 region has the DNA TGCGCCAGCACATCCAGCGGGCACAATGAGCAGTTCTTC.

CDR3 protein: CAIGTRGGAGELFF. In nucleotides, the CDR3 is TGTGCCATCGGAACTCGGGGGGGCGCCGGGGAGCTGTTTTTT. The chain joins TRBV6-1 to TRBJ2-2; 8 nucleotides agree with TRBD2. J lost 6 bases, V lost 10 bases, and 10 bases had no gene match. The CDR3 is 14 amino acids. CDR1 and CDR2 from the germline V gene are MNHNS and SASEGT.

Details on this clone: At one end the junction does not follow the germline gene, possibly because of a read error. The rearrangement links TRBV28 to TRBJ1-1; tentatively, D is TRBD1 (5 bases). The CDR3 sequence is 12 residues long. CDR1 MDHEN and CDR2 SYDVKM come from the germline V gene. CDR3 in amino acids: CASSQGSRAPLF. The DNA for the CDR3 is TGTGCCAGCAGCCAGGGATCGCGGGCCCCCCTTTTT.

The V call is TRBV7-9, the J call TRBJ2-2; D not certain. The V gene lost 1 base and the J gene lost 8 bases, with 8 bases spanning the gap. This CDR3 region has 13 residues. Germline CDR1 SEHNR, CDR2 FQNEAQ (reference sequence). The CDR3 DNA reads as TGTGCCAGCAGCTTAGAGTGGCTTGGGGAGCTGTTTTTT. Amino acids: CASSLEWLGELFF.

The rearrangement uses TRBV10-2 and TRBJ1-1; D remains ambiguous. Germline V CDR1 and CDR2: WSHSY, SAAADI. V dropped 5 bases and J dropped 7 bases, with 11 bases sitting between them. CDR3 length: 12 residues. DNA of the CDR3: TGCGCCAGCAGTACATTAGGGAGTGAAGCTTTCTTT. This translates into CASSTLGSEAFF.

The rearrangement joins TRBV27 to TRBJ1-5; D remains ambiguous. This CDR3 has 14 amino acids. V was trimmed by 0 bases and J by 5 bases, leaving 8 bases between them. Germline lookup yields CDR1 MNHEY and CDR2 SMNVEV (reference sequence). This chain's CDR3 is CASSLSRAHQPQHF. CDR3 nucleotides: TGTGCCAGCAGTTTATCAAGGGCACATCAGCCCCAGCATTTT.

Concerning this clone itself: A single base separates this from a much larger clone, so it may be a read error. The chain has TRBV5-5 and TRBJ2-5, with D perhaps assigned TRBD1 or TRBD2 (5 bases each). Germline CDR1 is SGHKS and CDR2 is YYEKEE (reference sequence). V dropped 0 bases and J dropped 5 bases, with 8 bases sitting between them. The CDR3 has 13 amino acids. The CDR3 is CASSLGGTETQYF. The DNA of the CDR3 is TGTGCCAGCAGCTTGGGGGGGACGGAGACCCAGTACTTC.

This clone has more than one count but fewer than ten. This chain connects TRBV5-6 to TRBJ2-6; D is perhaps TRBD2 (5 bases). V was shortened by 3 bases and J by 12 bases, with 10 bases between the two germline ends. This CDR3 is built from 12 residues. Germline V gene lookup returns CDR1 SGHDT and CDR2 YYEEEE. The CDR3 DNA reads TGTGCCAGCAGCTCAACGGGAATCGTCCTGACTTTC. Translating it yields CASSSTGIVLTF.

The chain combines TRBV5-3 with TRBJ2-6; D call uncertain. TRBV5-3 is classed as an ORF, of uncertain function. This CDR3 comprises 17 residues. V lost 4 bases and J 0 bases, leaving 14 bases between the germline ends. CDR3 coding DNA: TGTGCCAGAAGCCGCCCTCGGCCGGGCTCTGGGGCCAACGTCCTGACTTTC. Its translation is CARSRPRPGSGANVLTF.

This chain connects TRBV11-2 to TRBJ2-3, with D unresolved. This CDR3 spans 15 amino acids. Between the trimmed V and J ends, which lost 5 bases and 2 bases, there was a span of 14 bases. Germline CDR1 and CDR2: SGHAT and FQNNGV. CDR3 DNA: TGTGCCAGCAGCCCCGGGCTACAGATCACAGATACGCAGTATTTT. Translated: CASSPGLQITDTQYF.

The V and J genes are TRBV5-6 and TRBJ2-7, with a weak D call TRBD2 (5 bases). The CDR3 contains 15 residues. Trimming cost V 4 bases and J 3 bases, with 17 bases left between them. Germline assignment: CDR1 SGHDT and CDR2 YYEEEE. The CDR3 region is CASSRGMNAFYEQYF. The CDR3 coding sequence is TGTGCCAGCAGCCGGGGAATGAATGCTTTCTACGAGCAGTACTTC. Full variable domain (outside the CDR3, taken from reference TRBV5-6 and TRBJ2-7): DAGVTQSPTHLIKTRGQQVTLRCSPKSGHDTVSWYQQALGQGPQFIFQYYEEEERQRGNFPDRFSGHQFPNYSSELNVNALLLGDSALYLCASSRGMNAFYEQYFGPGTRLTVT.

The V and J genes are TRBV29-1 and TRBJ1-2, with 12 bases that match TRBD1. This CDR3 has 15 amino acids. With 4 bases clipped from V and 8 bases from J, the junction kept 11 bases outside the gene matches. The germline V gene has CDR1 SQVTM and CDR2 ANQGSEA. CDR3 residues: CSVGGQGAPMGGYTF. The CDR3 DNA is TGCAGCGTTGGGGGACAGGGGGCTCCGATGGGAGGCTACACCTTC.

The CDR3 loop reads CASSSRRGNEQFF. CDR3 sequence (DNA): TGTGCCAGCAGCTCCCGGAGGGGGAATGAGCAGTTCTTC. The genes are TRBV5-4 and TRBJ2-1, with D perhaps matching TRBD1 or TRBD2 (6 bases each). This CDR3 is 13 amino acids long. V was shortened by 3 bases and J by 7 bases, with 11 bases between the two germline ends. Germline V gene sequence: CDR1 SGHNT, CDR2 YYREEE (reference sequence).

This clone was found once. This chain connects TRBV5-1 to TRBJ2-7, with D uncertain. V lost 3 bases, J lost 1 base, and 8 bases lay in between. CDR1 and CDR2 from the germline V gene are SGHRS and YFSETQ. This CDR3 region has 13 residues. The CDR3 region has the DNA TGCGCCAGCAGCTCGGGCCCGTCCTACGAGCAGTACTTC. Translation gives CASSSGPSYEQYF.

The CDR3 loop reads CASSLPLLSTDTQYF. CDR3 nucleotide sequence: TGTGCCAGCAGCCTGCCCCTTTTAAGCACAGATACGCAGTATTTT. The genes are TRBV7-9 and TRBJ2-3; no definite D call. CDR1 SEHNR and CDR2 FQNEAQ come from the germline V gene (reference sequence). Trimming removed 5 bases at V and 0 bases at J, with 12 bases between. The CDR3 runs to 15 residues.

V is TRBV2 and J is TRBJ1-5; the match to TRBD1 covers 7 bases. V dropped 6 bases and J dropped 4; count of bases not matched to a gene: 9. Germline V gene data show CDR1 as SNHLY and CDR2 as FYNNEI. This CDR3 has 15 residues. The CDR3 region has the DNA TGTGCCAGCAGAGCGACAGGGTGGGAGAATCAGCCCCAGCATTTT. It codes for CASRATGWENQPQHF. The variable domain in full, with the rest retrieved from reference TRBV2 and TRBJ1-5, is EPEVTQTPSHQVTQMGQEVILRCVPISNHLYFYWYRQILGQKVEFLVSFYNNEISEKSEIFDDQFSVERPDGSNFTLKIRSTKLEDSAMYFCASRATGWENQPQHFGDGTRLSIL.

In nucleotides, the CDR3 is TGTGCCAGCAGCCAAGACAGGGGAAACACCATATATTTT. Translating gives CASSQDRGNTIYF. The chain recombines TRBV5-4 with TRBJ1-3, with D tentatively TRBD1 (6 bases). CDR1 is SGHNT, CDR2 YYREEE, per germline (reference sequence). Trimming removed 4 bases from V and 4 bases from J, with 9 bases in between. The CDR3 spans 13 residues.

This clone was picked up many times. Other DNA sequences in this sample translate to the same CDR3. The chain carries TRBV7-6 and TRBJ2-7; D may be TRBD1 (5 bases). This CDR3 spans 14 amino acids. Trimming shortened V by 3 bases and J by 0 bases, and 9 bases separated the two germline ends. The germline V gene has CDR1 SGHVS and CDR2 FNYEAQ. DNA for the CDR3: TGTGCCAGCAGCTTGGACACCGGCTCCTACGAGCAGTACTTC. Its translation: CASSLDTGSYEQYF. Combining the CDR3 with reference TRBV7-6 and TRBJ2-7 gives the whole variable domain GAGVSQSPRYKVTKRGQDVALRCDPISGHVSLYWYRQALGQGPEFLTYFNYEAQQDKSGLPNDRFSAERPEGSISTLTIQRTEQRDSAMYRCASSLDTGSYEQYFGPGTRLTVT.

V is TRBV25-1 and J is TRBJ2-5, with 9 bases lining up with TRBD1. The CDR3 is made up of 14 amino acids. J was trimmed by 6 bases and V by 4 bases; bases with no gene match: 6. Germline V gives CDR1 MGHDK, CDR2 SYGVNS. CDR3 loop: CASSARTGVKTQYF. The CDR3, as DNA: TGTGCCAGCAGTGCTCGGACAGGGGTGAAGACCCAGTACTTC. Full variable domain (remainder filled in from reference TRBV25-1 and TRBJ2-5): EADIYQTPRYLVIGTGKKITLECSQTMGHDKMYWYQQDPGMELHLIHYSYGVNSTEKGDLSSESTVSRIRTEHFPLTLESARPSHTSQYLCASSARTGVKTQYFGPGTRLLVL.

There are many counts of this clone. J is TRBJ2-3 and V is TRBV5-4; 12 positions match TRBD2. The ends lost 3 bases at V and 1 base at J; junction bases unmatched: 12. This CDR3 has 19 residues. From germline, CDR1 is SGHNT and CDR2 YYREEE (reference sequence). The CDR3 sequence: CASSYNLFGLAGRTDTQYF. CDR3 in DNA: TGTGCCAGCAGCTATAACTTATTCGGACTAGCGGGACGCACAGATACGCAGTATTTT. Based on the CDR3 plus reference TRBV5-4 and TRBJ2-3, the full variable domain is ETGVTQSPTHLIKTRGQQVTLRCSSQSGHNTVSWYQQALGQGPQFIFQYYREEENGRGNFPPRFSGLQFPNYSSELNVNALELDDSALYLCASSYNLFGLAGRTDTQYFGPGTRLTVL.

The chain combines TRBV9 with TRBJ2-2, with D possibly matching TRBD1 (6 bases). Looked up from germline, CDR1 is SGDLS and CDR2 is YYNGEE. Trimming shortened V by 4 bases and J by 5 bases, and 18 bases separated the two germline ends. This CDR3 comprises 16 residues. The CDR3 DNA reads as TGTGCCAGCAGCCCCCGGGACAATCCCTTTACCGGGGAGCTGTTTTTT. The encoded protein is CASSPRDNPFTGELFF.

The chain has TRBV28 and TRBJ2-7; a weak D match, TRBD1 (6 bases). This CDR3 has 15 residues. CDR1 is MDHEN and CDR2 is SYDVKM in the germline V gene. The V end was cut by 5 bases, the J end by 2 bases, with 16 bases between. The CDR3 protein is CASSPSGTLTYEQYF. The DNA of the CDR3 is TGTGCCAGCAGTCCTTCCGGGACACTTACCTACGAGCAGTACTTC.

This chain joins TRBV6-6 and TRBJ1-5, with 8 nucleotides matching TRBD1. The CDR3 runs 15 residues. The germline gives CDR1 MNHNY, CDR2 SVGAGI (reference sequence). V lost 11 bases, J lost 4 bases, and 13 bases stayed unmatched. The CDR3 region has the DNA TGTGCCGGGTCACAGGGGGTATTTGAGAATCAGCCCCAGCATTTT. The encoded protein is CAGSQGVFENQPQHF.

The V gene is TRBV30, the J gene TRBJ2-2; the D gene is possibly TRBD1 (5 bases). CDR3 length equals 15 residues. V gave up 4 bases and J gave up 6 bases, with 18 bases separating them. The germline V gene has CDR1 GTSNPN and CDR2 SVGIG (reference sequence). The CDR3 nucleotides read TGTGCCTGGATGGGGCGGAAGAAAGGGCCCGGGGAGCTGTTTTTT. Encoded protein: CAWMGRKKGPGELFF.

CDR3 DNA sequence: TGTGCCAGCAGCGTAGCCTTGTCCAATGAGCAGTTCTTC. As protein: CASSVALSNEQFF. The chain carries TRBV9 and TRBJ2-1; no reliable D call. Trimming left V 0 bases short and J 6 bases short, with 7 bases between. The CDR3 totals 13 residues. Germline V gene data show CDR1 as SGDLS and CDR2 as YYNGEE.

V is TRBV11-2 and J is TRBJ2-1; D is uncertain. The length of the CDR3 is 13 residues. Germline values: CDR1 SGHAT, CDR2 FQNNGV. With 4 bases removed from V and 8 bases from J, the gap between germline ends came to 12 bases. The CDR3 DNA reads as TGTGCCAGCAGCTCAGAAGAGTTTGATGAGCAGTTCTTC. Amino acids: CASSSEEFDEQFF. The complete variable domain, with remaining parts taken from reference TRBV11-2 and TRBJ2-1, reads EAGVAQSPRYKIIEKRQSVAFWCNPISGHATLYWYQQILGQGPKLLIQFQNNGVVDDSQLPKDRFSAERLKGVDSTLKIQPAKLEDSAVYLCASSSEEFDEQFFGPGTRLTVL.

This clone turned up a few times. This chain links TRBV6-1 with TRBJ2-5, with D maybe TRBD1 (5 bases). V lost 1 base and J 5 bases, leaving 14 bases between the germline ends. Germline CDR1 is MNHNS and CDR2 is SASEGT. CDR3 size: 15 residues. The CDR3 DNA is TGTGCCAGCAGTGAAGTCTGGGGCGAAGGGGAGACCCAGTACTTC. Protein product: CASSEVWGEGETQYF.

V gene TRBV5-1 combines with J gene TRBJ2-7; no reliable D call. CDR3 size: 13 residues. V lost 4 bases and J 0 bases, leaving 8 bases between the germline ends. CDR1 is SGHRS and CDR2 is YFSETQ in the germline V gene. Written as DNA, the CDR3 is TGCGCCAGCAGCCCACACATCTCCTACGAGCAGTACTTC. It encodes CASSPHISYEQYF.

The J gene is TRBJ1-1, the V gene TRBV6-6; weak D call: TRBD1 (5 bases). Germline-derived CDR1 and CDR2 are MNHNY and SVGAGI (reference sequence). The CDR3 is 15 residues long. Trimming took off 6 bases at V and 0 bases at J, with 14 bases between the two ends. As DNA, the CDR3 is TGTGCCAGCAGCTCCCCCGGGGGGATGAACACTGAAGCTTTCTTT. It specifies CASSSPGGMNTEAFF.

The V and J genes are TRBV7-8 and TRBJ1-2; possibly TRBD1 for D (6 bases). Germline CDR1 SGHVS, CDR2 FQNEAQ. The CDR3 spans 13 residues. The CDR3: CAGARGINYGYTF. The DNA for the CDR3 is TGTGCTGGGGCAAGGGGGATAAACTATGGCTACACCTTC.

This rearrangement joins TRBV5-6 to TRBJ2-7, with D unclear. In germline, CDR1 is SGHDT, CDR2 YYEEEE. The germline V and J ends were trimmed by 2 bases and 1 base, with 4 bases remaining between them. CDR3 size: 12 residues. The CDR3 loop reads CASSLVSYEQYF. DNA of the CDR3: TGTGCCAGCAGCTTAGTATCCTACGAGCAGTACTTC.

The chain combines TRBV20-1 with TRBJ2-1; no clear D. The CDR3 spans 11 residues. V lost 4 bases, J lost 8 bases, and 9 bases lay in between. Germline CDR1 reads DFQATT; CDR2 reads SNEGSKA (reference sequence). The CDR3 protein is CSAKERDEQFF. CDR3 in DNA: TGCAGTGCTAAGGAGCGCGATGAGCAGTTCTTC.